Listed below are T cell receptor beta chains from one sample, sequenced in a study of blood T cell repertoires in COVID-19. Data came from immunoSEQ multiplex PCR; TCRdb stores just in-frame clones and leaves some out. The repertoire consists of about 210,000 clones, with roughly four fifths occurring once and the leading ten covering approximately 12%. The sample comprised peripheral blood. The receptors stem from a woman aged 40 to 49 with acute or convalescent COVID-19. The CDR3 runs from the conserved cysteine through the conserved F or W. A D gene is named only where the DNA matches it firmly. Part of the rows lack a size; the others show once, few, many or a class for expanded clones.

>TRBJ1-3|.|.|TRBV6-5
CASSAGNTIYF
TGTGCCAGCAGCGCTGGAAACACCATATATTTT
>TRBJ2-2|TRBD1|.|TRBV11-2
CASSSRGRVTGELFF
TGTGCCAGCAGCTCGAGGGGGCGAGTCACCGGGGAGCTGTTTTTT
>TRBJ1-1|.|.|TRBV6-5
CASSYSTQGNTFF
TGTGCCAGCAGTTACTCGACGCAGGGGAATACTTTCTTT
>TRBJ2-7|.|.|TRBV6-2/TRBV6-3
CASSYTPYLETDSYEQYF
TGTGCCAGCAGTTACACGCCTTACTTGGAGACCGACTCCTACGAGCAGTACTTC
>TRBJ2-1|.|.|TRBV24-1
CATSDFARLVRNEQFF
TGTGCCACCAGTGATTTCGCCAGACTAGTAAGAAATGAGCAGTTCTTC
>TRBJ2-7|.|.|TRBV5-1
CASSFAPGVTYEQYF
TGCGCCAGCAGCTTTGCCCCAGGGGTGACCTACGAGCAGTACTTC
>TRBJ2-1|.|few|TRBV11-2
CASSLDPLESSYNEQFF
TGTGCCAGCAGCTTAGATCCGCTAGAAAGCTCCTACAATGAGCAGTTCTTC
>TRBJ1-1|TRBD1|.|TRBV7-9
CASTPSGQYSSTEAFF
TGTGCCAGCACGCCATCGGGACAGTACAGTTCAACTGAAGCTTTCTTT
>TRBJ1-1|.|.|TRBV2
CASSQTVEAFF
TGTGCCAGCAGCCAGACAGTTGAAGCTTTCTTT
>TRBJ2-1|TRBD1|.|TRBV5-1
CASSTTTGGNEQFF
TGCGCCAGTTCAACGACGACAGGGGGCAATGAGCAGTTCTTC
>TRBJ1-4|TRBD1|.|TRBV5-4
CASSLGTGGSNEKLFF
TGTGCCAGCAGCTTGGGTACAGGGGGATCTAATGAAAAACTGTTTTTT
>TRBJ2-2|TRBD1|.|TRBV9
CASSRTGQGGELFF
TGTGCCAGCAGCCGGACAGGCCAAGGCGGGGAGCTGTTTTTT
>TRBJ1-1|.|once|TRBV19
CASRSISGRENTEAFF
TGTGCCAGTAGGTCAATAAGTGGCAGGGAGAACACTGAAGCTTTCTTT
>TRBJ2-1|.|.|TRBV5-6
CASKLLEAPEQFF
TGTGCCAGCAAGTTGTTAGAAGCCCCGGAGCAGTTCTTC
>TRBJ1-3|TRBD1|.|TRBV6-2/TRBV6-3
CASSISQTGSGNTIYF
TGTGCCAGCAGCATCTCCCAGACAGGGTCTGGAAACACCATATATTTT
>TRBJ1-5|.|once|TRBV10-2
CASGGFGQHSNQPQHF
TGCGCCAGCGGCGGTTTTGGACAGCATAGCAATCAGCCCCAGCATTTT
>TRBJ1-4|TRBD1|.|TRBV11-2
CASSPLTGVVEKLFF
TGTGCCAGCAGCCCCTTGACAGGGGTGGTGGAAAAACTGTTTTTT
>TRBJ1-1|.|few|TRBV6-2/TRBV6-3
CASSYRAADTEAFF
TGTGCCAGCAGTTACCGAGCCGCGGACACTGAAGCTTTCTTT
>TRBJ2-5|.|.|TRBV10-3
CAISVGETQYF
TGTGCCATCAGTGTCGGGGAGACCCAGTACTTC
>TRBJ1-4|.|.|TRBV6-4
CASSRVPSNEKLFF
TGTGCCAGTTCCAGGGTTCCGTCTAATGAAAAACTGTTTTTT
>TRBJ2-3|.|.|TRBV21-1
CASSKVWTGRNPSTDTQYF
TGTGCCAGCAGCAAAGTTTGGACAGGTAGAAATCCTAGCACAGATACGCAGTATTTT
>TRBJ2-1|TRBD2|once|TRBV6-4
CASSEGLAGEDEQFF
TGTGCCAGCAGTGAGGGGCTAGCGGGAGAAGATGAGCAGTTCTTC
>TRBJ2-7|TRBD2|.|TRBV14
CASSQESSGIYEQYF
TGTGCCAGCAGCCAAGAATCCAGCGGGATTTACGAGCAGTACTTC
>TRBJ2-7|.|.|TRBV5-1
CASSLGRTGSSYEQYF
TGCGCCAGCAGCTTGGGAAGGACGGGAAGCTCCTACGAGCAGTACTTC
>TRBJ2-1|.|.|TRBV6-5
CASSYGGNEQFF
TGTGCCAGCAGTTACGGGGGGAATGAGCAGTTCTTC
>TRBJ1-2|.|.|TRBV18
CASSPGQGSWGYTF
TGTGCCAGCTCACCAGGCCAGGGGTCTTGGGGCTACACCTTC
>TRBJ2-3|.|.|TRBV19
CASSTSPGVNTDTQYF
TGTGCCAGTAGTACGTCTCCAGGGGTGAACACAGATACGCAGTATTTT
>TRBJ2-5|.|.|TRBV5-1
CASSLWGRETQYF
TGCGCCAGCAGCTTGTGGGGGCGGGAGACCCAGTACTTC
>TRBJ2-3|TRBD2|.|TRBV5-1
CASSLEGTRSTDTQYF
TGCGCCAGCAGCTTGGAGGGGACTAGGTCCACAGATACGCAGTATTTT
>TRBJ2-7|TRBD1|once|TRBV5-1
CASSLEGAIFYEQYF
TGCGCCAGCAGCTTGGAGGGGGCTATCTTCTACGAGCAGTACTTC
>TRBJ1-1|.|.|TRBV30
CAWSVTGLNTEAFF
TGTGCCTGGAGTGTAACAGGGTTAAACACTGAAGCTTTCTTT
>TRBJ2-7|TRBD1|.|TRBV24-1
CATSDSDRAEQYF
TGTGCCACCAGTGATTCGGACAGGGCCGAGCAGTACTTC
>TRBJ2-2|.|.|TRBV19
CASSPVGTKNTGELFF
TGTGCCAGTAGTCCTGTGGGGACAAAGAACACCGGGGAGCTGTTTTTT
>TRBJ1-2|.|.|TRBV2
CASSEALLAAASYGYTF
TGTGCCAGCAGTGAAGCCCTCCTGGCGGCGGCAAGCTATGGCTACACCTTC
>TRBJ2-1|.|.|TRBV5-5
CASSLDGLLNEQFF
TGTGCCAGCAGCTTGGACGGACTCCTAAATGAGCAGTTCTTC
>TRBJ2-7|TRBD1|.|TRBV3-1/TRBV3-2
CASSPLAHGQGQYF
TGTGCCAGCAGCCCCCTGGCCCACGGACAGGGCCAGTACTTC
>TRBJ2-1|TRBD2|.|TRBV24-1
CATSEAGADEQFF
TGTGCCACCAGTGAAGCGGGAGCGGATGAGCAGTTCTTC
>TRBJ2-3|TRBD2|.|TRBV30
CACTKPRGGTDTQYF
TGTGCCTGTACTAAACCGCGGGGGGGCACAGATACGCAGTATTTT
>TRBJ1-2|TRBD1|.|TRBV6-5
CASSYSGDSLNYGYTF
TGTGCCAGCAGTTACTCAGGGGACAGCCTCAACTATGGCTACACCTTC
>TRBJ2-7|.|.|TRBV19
CASSIDAGSTEQYF
TGTGCCAGTAGTATAGATGCGGGCTCGACCGAGCAGTACTTC
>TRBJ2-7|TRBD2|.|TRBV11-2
CASSGPTSGRFYEQYF
TGTGCCAGCAGCGGGCCGACTAGCGGGAGGTTCTACGAGCAGTACTTC
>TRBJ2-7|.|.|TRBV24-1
CATSGPPGDEQYF
TGTGCCACCAGTGGCCCGCCGGGGGACGAGCAGTACTTC
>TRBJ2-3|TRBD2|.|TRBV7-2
CASSARGGRGADTQYF
TGTGCCAGCAGCGCCCGCGGGGGGAGAGGCGCAGATACGCAGTATTTT
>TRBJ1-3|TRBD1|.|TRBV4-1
CASGQVSSGNTIYF
TGCGCCAGCGGACAGGTGTCCTCTGGAAACACCATATATTTT
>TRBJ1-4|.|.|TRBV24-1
CATSQAGKLFF
TGTGCCACCTCCCAGGCGGGGAAACTGTTTTTT
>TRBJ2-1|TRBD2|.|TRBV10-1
CASSEVKRGYNEQFF
TGCGCCAGCAGTGAGGTCAAGCGGGGGTACAATGAGCAGTTCTTC
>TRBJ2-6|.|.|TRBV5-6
CASSLAGSGANVLTF
TGTGCCAGCAGCTTGGCCGGGTCAGGGGCCAACGTCCTGACTTTC
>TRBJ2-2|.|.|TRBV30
CAWSGRGNTGELFF
TGTGCCTGGAGTGGTCGCGGGAACACCGGGGAGCTGTTTTTT
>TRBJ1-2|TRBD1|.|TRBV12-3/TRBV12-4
CASLQGAGGYTF
TGTGCCAGTCTGCAGGGGGCAGGGGGCTACACCTTC
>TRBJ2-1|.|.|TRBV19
CASRTGYDNEQFF
TGTGCCAGTAGAACGGGGTACGACAATGAGCAGTTCTTC
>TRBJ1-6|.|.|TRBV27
CASSPSPARGNSPLHF
TGTGCCAGCAGTCCATCCCCGGCCCGGGGAAATTCACCCCTCCACTTT
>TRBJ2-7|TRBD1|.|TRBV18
CASSPLQQGASYEQYF
TGTGCCAGCTCACCACTTCAACAGGGGGCCTCCTACGAGCAGTACTTC
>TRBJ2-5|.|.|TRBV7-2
CASSPSYQETQYF
TGTGCCAGCAGCCCCTCGTACCAAGAGACCCAGTACTTC
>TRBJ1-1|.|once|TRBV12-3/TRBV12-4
CASRKEKNTEAFF
TGTGCCAGCAGAAAGGAGAAGAACACTGAAGCTTTCTTT